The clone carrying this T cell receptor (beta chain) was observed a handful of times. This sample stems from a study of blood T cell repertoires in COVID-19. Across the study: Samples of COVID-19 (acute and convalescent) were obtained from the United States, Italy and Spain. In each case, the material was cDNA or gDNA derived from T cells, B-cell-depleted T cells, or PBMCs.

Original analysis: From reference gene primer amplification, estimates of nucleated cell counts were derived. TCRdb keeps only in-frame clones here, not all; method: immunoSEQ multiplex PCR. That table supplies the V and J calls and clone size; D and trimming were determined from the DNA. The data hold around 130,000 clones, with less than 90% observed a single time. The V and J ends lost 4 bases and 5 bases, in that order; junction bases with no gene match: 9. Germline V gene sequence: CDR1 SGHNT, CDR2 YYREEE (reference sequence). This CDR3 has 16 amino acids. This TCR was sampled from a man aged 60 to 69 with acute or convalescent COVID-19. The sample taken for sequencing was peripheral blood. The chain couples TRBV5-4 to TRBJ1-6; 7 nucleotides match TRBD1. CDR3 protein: CASSVYRDRNNSPLHF. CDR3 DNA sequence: TGTGCCAGCAGCGTGTACCGGGACAGAAATAATTCACCCCTCCACTTT.